The TCR beta chain under discussion was sequenced for a study of T-cell memory formation after mild COVID-19. This CDR3 region has 12 residues. Deletions cut 3 bases from V and 4 bases from J, with 10 bases between. CDR1 is DFQATT and CDR2 is SNEGSKA in the germline V gene (reference sequence). TCRdb analysed the 5' RACE reads with MiXCR anew, one entry per CDR3 protein. The sample consists of 400,000 to 550,000 distinct CDR3 sequences, more than 20% of them appearing once. The sample consisted of PBMCs or a T cell subset sorted from them (not recorded which). This sequence originates from an adult woman who had mild COVID-19 (a few samples of this study predate the infection). Cell type and time point are not known. V and J are TRBV20-1 and TRBJ2-7; the D gene could be TRBD1 or TRBD2 (5 bases each). For the CDR3, the DNA is TGCAGTGCTAGGGGGGTAGGGTACGAGCAGTACTTC. Protein: CSARGVGYEQYF.